This T cell receptor beta chain was retrieved from a study of siplizumab effects on memory and regulatory T cells. Study-wide points: Roughly 75-95% of proliferating clones (CD4+ or CD8+) could not be assigned a naive or memory phenotype. Memory cells seemed less diverse than naive T cells, which seemed major alloresponse contributors. Siplizumab brought about a significant reduction in alloreactive sequences traceable to unstimulated CD4+ memory cells.

V shed 3 bases, J shed 6 bases, and the junction held 9 bases outside the gene matches. CDR3 length: 16 residues. In germline, CDR1 is LNHDA, CDR2 SQIVND (reference sequence). With regard to this clone: Its cognate antigen is unknown.

Per sample, roughly 10^5 TCR templates were assayed. Produced via immunoSEQ multiplex PCR; TCRdb's table is partial and in-frame only. The table records under 150,000 clones, around 94% of them present only once. This rearrangement joins TRBV19 to TRBJ2-1; 9 bases align to TRBD2. This TCR derives from a human donor in good health. Specimen: non-Treg CD4+ T cells sorted from blood. The CDR3 DNA sequence: TGTGCCAGTAGTATTGGGGTGGTTAGCGGGAGCAATGAGCAGTTCTTC. Its protein is CASSIGVVSGSNEQFF.